Shown below are 21 T cell receptor beta chains from a single sample sequenced in a study of blood T cell repertoires in COVID-19. Clones were sequenced by immunoSEQ multiplex PCR, and TCRdb holds only the in-frame ones, with some missing. Found here are about 410,000 clones, less than 95% of them singletons; the top ten hold more than 0.55%. Sample: PBMCs or T cells enriched from blood (not recorded which). All receptors derive from a man younger than 30 who had recovered from COVID-19.

The rearrangement joins TRBV28 to TRBJ2-3, with a weak D call TRBD1 (6 bases). CDR1 is MDHEN, CDR2 SYDVKM, per germline. This CDR3 comprises 16 residues. V gave up 2 bases and J gave up 6 bases, with 18 bases separating them. CDR3 bases: TGTGCCAGCAGTTTAGCACAGGGTGTATTGATGGATACGCAGTATTTT. It specifies CASSLAQGVLMDTQYF. The variable domain in full, completed from reference TRBV28 and TRBJ2-3, reads DVKVTQSSRYLVKRTGEKVFLECVQDMDHENMFWYRQDPGLGLRLIYFSYDVKMKEKGDIPEGYSVSREKKERFSLILESASTNQTSMYLCASSLAQGVLMDTQYFGPGTRLTVL.

The chain links TRBV7-6 to TRBJ2-5, with D possibly being TRBD1 (6 bases). Germline assignment: CDR1 SGHVS and CDR2 FNYEAQ. The V end was cut by 2 bases, the J end by 1 base, with 14 bases between. The length of the CDR3 is 16 residues. DNA for the CDR3: TGTGCCAGCAGCTTAAGCTCCGGGGACACCCAAGAGACCCAGTACTTC. It yields the protein CASSLSSGDTQETQYF.

The gene calls are TRBV28 and TRBJ1-2; D call uncertain. Germline values: CDR1 MDHEN, CDR2 SYDVKM. Trimming left V 6 bases short and J 1 base short, with 6 bases between. The CDR3 runs to 12 residues. The CDR3 DNA is TGTGCCAGCAGCAACTATAACTATGGCTACACCTTC. Protein sequence: CASSNYNYGYTF.

The rearrangement uses TRBV4-1 and TRBJ2-2, with 8 bases identical to TRBD2. Germline V gene sequence: CDR1 MGHRA, CDR2 YSYEKL. V lost 4 bases, J lost 2 bases, and 6 bases stayed unmatched. CDR3 length: 16 amino acids. CDR3 residues: CASSRKREPNTGELFF. CDR3 coding DNA: TGCGCCAGCAGCCGCAAGCGGGAGCCTAACACCGGGGAGCTGTTTTTT.

The V gene is TRBV3-1 (or the pseudogene TRBV3-2), the J gene TRBJ2-7; 8 bases are a match to TRBD1. Germline V gene data show CDR1 as LGHDT and CDR2 as YNNKEL (reference sequence). The trim removed 4 bases at V and 6 bases at J, leaving 2 bases unmatched. The length of the CDR3 is 12 residues. CDR3 residues: CASSRQGFEQYF. The CDR3 DNA reads as TGTGCCAGCAGCCGACAGGGGTTCGAGCAGTACTTC.

The chain carries TRBV2 and TRBJ2-1; a weak D match, TRBD2 (5 bases). The CDR3 sequence is 14 residues long. The V and J ends lost 5 bases and 1 base respectively, with 9 bases between them. In germline, CDR1 is SNHLY, CDR2 FYNNEI. The CDR3 here is CASSTGISYNEQFF. DNA of the CDR3: TGTGCCAGCAGTACGGGGATTTCCTACAATGAGCAGTTCTTC.

This clone was counted once. V gene TRBV29-1 combines with J gene TRBJ1-3; a possible D gene is TRBD1 (6 bases). Per the germline V gene, CDR1 is SQVTM and CDR2 is ANQGSEA. CDR3 length: 13 residues. Trimming removed 7 bases from V and 3 bases from J, with 13 bases in between. The chain's CDR3 is CSASRTVGNTIYF. The CDR3 bases are TGCAGCGCCAGCCGGACAGTTGGAAACACCATATATTTT. Filled out from reference TRBV29-1 and TRBJ1-3, the complete variable domain reads SAVISQKPSRDICQRGTSLTIQCQVDSQVTMMFWYRQQPGQSLTLIATANQGSEATYESGFVIDKFPISRPNLTFSTLTVSNMSPEDSSIYLCSASRTVGNTIYFGEGSWLTVV.

The V gene is TRBV10-3, the J gene TRBJ1-1; the match to TRBD1 covers 7 bases. Losses at the gene ends were 6 bases for V and 7 bases for J; bases not matched to a gene: 2. Germline lookup yields CDR1 ENHRY and CDR2 SYGVKD. This CDR3 comprises 11 residues. CDR3 residues: CAISGDSEAFF. The DNA of the CDR3 is TGTGCCATCAGCGGGGACAGTGAAGCTTTCTTT.

The chain links TRBV4-1 to TRBJ2-3, with 10 bases identical to TRBD1. CDR1 and CDR2 (germline): MGHRA, YSYEKL. The junction had 9 bases not matched to a gene; V was cut back by 2 bases and J by 4 bases. This CDR3 comprises 17 residues. For the CDR3, the DNA is TGCGCCAGCAGCCAATACGCCGGGACAGGGGTACCAGATACGCAGTATTTT. Translation: CASSQYAGTGVPDTQYF.

V and J are TRBV30 and TRBJ1-2, with D possibly matching TRBD1 (6 bases). The V gene's germline CDR1 is GTSNPN and CDR2 SVGIG (reference sequence). Trimming took 4 bases from V and 8 from J, leaving 23 bases between them. This CDR3 has 15 amino acids. The CDR3 nucleotides are TGTGCCTGGAACACCCGGAGGGACGGGGGGCTCGGCTACACCTTC. Encoded protein: CAWNTRRDGGLGYTF.

This clone was observed a few times. Other DNA variants within this sample encode the same CDR3. V gene TRBV6-5 combines with J gene TRBJ1-1; the D is unclear. The CDR3 is made up of 13 amino acids. The germline gives CDR1 MNHEY, CDR2 SVGAGI. V was trimmed by 5 bases and J by 1 base, leaving 8 bases between them. Written as DNA, the CDR3 is TGTGCCAGCAGTAGGAGGGAGAACACTGAAGCTTTCTTT. This codes for CASSRRENTEAFF.

The chain uses TRBV2 and TRBJ2-7; tentatively, D is TRBD2 (6 bases). This CDR3 is 12 amino acids long. Germline V lookup: CDR1 SNHLY, CDR2 FYNNEI. Trimming took 8 bases from V and 0 from J, leaving 8 bases between them. CDR3 amino acids: CASGGYSYEQYF. CDR3 sequence (DNA): TGTGCCAGCGGAGGGTACTCCTACGAGCAGTACTTC.

The gene calls are TRBV5-6 and TRBJ2-1, with D maybe TRBD2 (6 bases). The CDR3 covers 16 residues. V was cut by 4 bases and J by 6 bases, with 20 bases left in between. Per the germline V gene, CDR1 is SGHDT and CDR2 is YYEEEE. For the CDR3, the DNA is TGTGCCAGCAGCGGGAGACCGGGAGAAGGGATCAATGAGCAGTTCTTC. Residues: CASSGRPGEGINEQFF.

This sequence joins TRBV12-2 and TRBJ1-2. TRBV12-2 is tagged as a pseudogene. This CDR3 comprises 15 residues. CDR3 protein: CASRLVVGRRDGYTF. CDR3 nucleotides: TGTGCAAGTCGCTTAGTGGTAGGGAGGAGAGATGGCTACACCTTC.

This clone is a singleton in its sample. The J gene is TRBJ1-1, the V gene TRBV3-1 (or the pseudogene TRBV3-2); a weak D match, TRBD1 (5 bases). Germline lookup yields CDR1 LGHDT and CDR2 YNNKEL (reference sequence). V lost 1 base and J 6 bases, leaving 12 bases between the germline ends. CDR3 length equals 14 residues. The CDR3 here is CASSQAVREAEAFF. CDR3 sequence (DNA): TGTGCCAGCAGCCAAGCGGTCAGGGAAGCTGAAGCTTTCTTT.

V usage is TRBV7-6 and J usage is TRBJ1-4; 10 bases line up with TRBD1. The germline V gene encodes CDR1 SGHVS and CDR2 FNYEAQ. This CDR3 is built from 14 residues. After removal of 5 bases from V and 5 bases from J, the junction contained 2 bases not matched to a gene. The CDR3 coding sequence is TGTGCCAGCAGCCAGGGACAGGGGAATGAAAAACTGTTTTTT. The encoded protein is CASSQGQGNEKLFF.

The chain joins TRBV7-9 to TRBJ1-6; unclear D gene. Trimming stripped 4 bases from V and 2 bases from J, with 6 bases between. This CDR3 contains 14 residues. CDR1 and CDR2 (germline): SEHNR, FQNEAQ (reference sequence). CDR3 coding DNA: TGTGCCAGCAGCTCCGGGACCTATAATTCACCCCTCCACTTT. Translation: CASSSGTYNSPLHF. The variable domain in full, with the rest retrieved from reference TRBV7-9 and TRBJ1-6, is DTGVSQNPRHKITKRGQNVTFRCDPISEHNRLYWYRQTLGQGPEFLTYFQNEAQLEKSRLLSDRFSAERPKGSFSTLEIQRTEQGDSAMYLCASSSGTYNSPLHFGNGTRLTVT.

The chain recombines TRBV5-4 with TRBJ2-1; 10 nucleotides match TRBD1. Trimming at V came to 6 bases and at J to 0 bases, leaving 9 bases not matched to a gene. CDR3 length: 17 residues. Germline CDR1 is SGHNT and CDR2 is YYREEE (reference sequence). The DNA of the CDR3 is TGTGCCAGCACCAAGGACAGGGGGTCTAGCTCCTACAATGAGCAGTTCTTC. Protein: CASTKDRGSSSYNEQFF.

This chain links TRBV28 with TRBJ1-1; tentatively, D is TRBD1 (5 bases). Germline loops: CDR1 MDHEN, CDR2 SYDVKM. The CDR3 totals 15 residues. Trimming removed 2 bases at V and 7 bases at J, with 17 bases between. CDR3 DNA sequence: TGTGCCAGCAGTTTAATTACATCCGGGGGGGGTGAAGCTTTCTTT. Its translation: CASSLITSGGGEAFF. The full variable domain, its missing parts supplied by reference TRBV28 and TRBJ1-1, is DVKVTQSSRYLVKRTGEKVFLECVQDMDHENMFWYRQDPGLGLRLIYFSYDVKMKEKGDIPEGYSVSREKKERFSLILESASTNQTSMYLCASSLITSGGGEAFFGQGTRLTVV.

This clone was detected only a few times. The J gene is TRBJ1-1, the V gene TRBV27; maybe TRBD1 (6 bases). The V gene lost 6 bases and the J gene lost 7 bases, with 12 bases spanning the gap. Germline lookup yields CDR1 MNHEY and CDR2 SMNVEV (reference sequence). This CDR3 comprises 12 residues. CDR3 DNA: TGTGCCAGCAGCACAACAGGGAATGAAGCTTTCTTT. Translation: CASSTTGNEAFF.

This clone appeared once. In nucleotides, the CDR3 is TGTGCCAGCAGTGAATTCAGGGGGGCTGAAAAACTGTTTTTT. Amino acids: CASSEFRGAEKLFF. The genes are TRBV2 and TRBJ1-4, with 7 bases aligning to TRBD1. The germline V gene has CDR1 SNHLY and CDR2 FYNNEI. Trimming took 2 bases from V and 7 from J; bases not matched to a gene: 4. This CDR3 contains 14 residues.